This TCR beta chain comes out of a study of CD8 T cells in Susac syndrome (dated by TCRdb to between 2018 and 2021). With regard to the full study: Repertoire sequencing was used to test whether CD8+ T cell activation and differentiation in Susac syndrome was antigen driven.

RNA was extracted using the RNeasy kit, and roughly 0.5 to 1 microgram was reverse transcribed with random hexamers. The immunoSEQ multiplex PCR assay, which covers 54 Vbeta and 13 Jbeta segments, was used to amplify TCR beta CDR3 regions. To correct PCR amplification bias, a synthetic template baseline was used for both primer optimization and computational correction. The study's processing was this. Reads were assigned to V, D and J genes according to IMGT and analyzed in immunoSEQ Analyzer, with only productive sequences retained. Clonality was computed as one minus Shannon entropy normalized by log2 of the number of productive unique sequences. Public and private clones were assessed among the 100 most prevalent clones of each patient and control. A clone was defined as Susac-specific if it was absent from the healthy and MS cohorts, from about a thousand published viral clones and from other ImmuneACCESS disease sequences. The public reads were run again by TCRdb, first through fastp at Q25 and then through MiXCR, and only productive beta chains were kept. Identical CDR3 protein sequences are pooled into one entry, listed with their most common genes and DNA. TCRdb, not the original authors, processed these V and J calls. This sample comprises about 200,000 distinct CDR3 sequences, 90% to 97% of them detected only once. The ten largest clones add up to more than 0.09% of the sample.

CDR3 length: 14 amino acids, cysteine to phenylalanine. Only CDR3 DNA remains: 42 bases, in frame from the first base. From V the trimming removes 4 bases and from J it removes 11 bases, while the gene matches leave 11 bases of the junction unaccounted for. Sequences KGHDR (CDR1) and SFDVKD (CDR2) are obtained from the germline V gene. Peripheral blood CD8+ and CD4+ T cells from healthy donors, Susac syndrome patients and multiple sclerosis patients were profiled by high-throughput TCR beta sequencing. Treatment-naive patients with stable or active relapsing-remitting disease fulfilling revised McDonald criteria were used as multiple sclerosis controls. Bulk CD8+ and CD4+ T cells were purified by magnetic negative isolation, whereas CD8+ TEMRA cells were enriched by FACS. Blood was drawn into EDTA tubes, processed within 24 hours, and PBMCs were isolated by density gradient centrifugation. PBMCs intended for TCR sequencing were cryopreserved in liquid nitrogen and thawed later in a water bath at 37 degrees C. The sorted or isolated CD4+, CD8+ and CD8+ TEMRA cells reached a purity of at least 90%.

Beyond this particular receptor, the publication reports: The study acknowledged that relatively few individuals were included in the TCR sequencing and HLA analysis.

A single count supports this clonotype. Its antigen target is currently unknown. It has no much larger one-base neighbor in the sample; base qualities were not kept. One read alone is weak evidence. The TCR comes from a human donor with multiple sclerosis. The specimen was CD4+ T cells from PBMCs. Here the chain combines TRBV24-1 and TRBJ1-1, with TRBD1 identical over 8 junction bases. The CDR3 protein sequence reads: CATSDPGQGREAFF. The nucleotides read TGTGCCACCAGTGACCCCGGACAGGGCCGGGAGGCTTTCTTT.